This TCR beta chain was obtained from a study of early T cells in non-severe SARS-CoV-2 infection. Germline V lookup: CDR1 SGHTA, CDR2 FQGNSA. CDR3 length equals 15 residues. With V trimmed by 5 bases and J by 4 bases, 5 bases remained unmatched. The TCR library protocol attached unique molecular identifiers to the individual cDNA molecules. TCRdb fed the 5' RACE reads into MiXCR, producing one record per CDR3 protein. The sample lists around 77,000 distinct CDR3 sequences; about 12% were seen once. Sequences were derived from whole blood, sampled at baseline. The sequence came from an adult who was a healthcare worker with PCR-confirmed SARS-CoV-2 infection or an uninfected control (not recorded which). The donor label of this sample is uncertain. The chain combines TRBV7-2 with TRBJ2-5; TRBD2 agrees at 12 bases. CDR3 in DNA: TGTGCCAGCAGCCCCGGGACTAGCGGGTTAGAGACCCAGTACTTC. It is translated as CASSPGTSGLETQYF.